This entry lists 17 T cell receptor beta chains sequenced from one sample in a study of blood T cell repertoires in COVID-19. Using immunoSEQ multiplex PCR, the repertoire was profiled, and TCRdb retains in-frame clones only, with some absent. The table has under 400,000 clones, nearly 90% seen once. Sequencing was carried out using peripheral blood. The receptors derive from a man in his late teens or twenties with active or convalescent COVID-19.

The V call is TRBV4-1, the J call TRBJ2-2; TRBD2 might be the D (6 bases). Between the trimmed V and J ends, which lost 5 bases and 0 bases, there was a span of 10 bases. The CDR3 is 15 amino acids. The germline CDR1 and CDR2 sequences are MGHRA and YSYEKL. CDR3 protein: CASSVGTANTGELFF. DNA of the CDR3: TGCGCCAGCAGCGTCGGGACTGCGAACACCGGGGAGCTGTTTTTT.

The V call is TRBV27, the J call TRBJ1-3; D uncertain. Germline V gives CDR1 MNHEY, CDR2 SMNVEV (reference sequence). The CDR3 extends over 14 amino acids. V lost 6 bases and J lost 0, with 9 bases in between. CDR3 DNA sequence: TGTGCCAGCAGCCCTCTAGGCTCTGGAAACACCATATATTTT. As protein: CASSPLGSGNTIYF.

V usage is TRBV5-1 and J usage is TRBJ2-3; 7 nucleotides align to TRBD1. Germline trimming cut 0 bases from V and 2 bases from J; bases unmatched to any gene: 3. Germline values: CDR1 SGHRS, CDR2 YFSETQ. The CDR3 covers 15 residues. The CDR3: CASSLVGQITDTQYF. In DNA form, the CDR3 reads TGCGCCAGCAGCTTGGTGGGACAGATCACAGATACGCAGTATTTT.

This rearrangement joins TRBV9 to TRBJ2-5, with 9 bases aligning to TRBD2. CDR3 length equals 15 residues. Looked up from germline, CDR1 is SGDLS and CDR2 is YYNGEE. With V trimmed by 0 bases and J by 5 bases, 5 bases remained unmatched. CDR3 in amino acids: CASSVGGGAWETQYF. The CDR3 bases are TGTGCCAGCAGCGTAGGCGGGGGGGCCTGGGAGACCCAGTACTTC.

The CDR3 sequence is CASSLSPAGGSTDTQYF. The CDR3 coding sequence is TGCGCCAGCAGCTTGAGTCCGGCGGGGGGCAGCACAGATACGCAGTATTTT. The chain carries TRBV5-1 and TRBJ2-3, with 8 bases fitting TRBD2. Trimming at V came to 1 base and at J to 0 bases, leaving 7 bases not matched to a gene. The germline V gene has CDR1 SGHRS and CDR2 YFSETQ. The CDR3 is made up of 17 amino acids.

The chain recombines TRBV24-1 with TRBJ2-2; 11 bases line up with TRBD2. Germline-derived CDR1 and CDR2 are KGHDR and SFDVKD. The CDR3 has 16 amino acids. With 3 bases clipped from V and 4 bases from J, the junction kept 3 bases outside the gene matches. CDR3 loop: CATSDVTSGGTGELFF. The DNA of the CDR3 is TGTGCCACCAGTGATGTAACTAGCGGGGGCACCGGGGAGCTGTTTTTT.

The CDR3 reads CASSQEESGADTQYF. In nucleotides, the CDR3 is TGCGCCAGCAGCCAAGAGGAAAGCGGGGCAGATACGCAGTATTTT. The rearrangement links TRBV4-3 to TRBJ2-3; TRBD2 matches at 7 bases. CDR1 and CDR2 (germline): LGHNA, YSLEER. With V trimmed by 0 bases and J by 4 bases, 4 bases remained unmatched. The CDR3 length is 15 residues.

The gene calls are TRBV4-3 and TRBJ2-7, with D unclear. CDR1 is LGHNA, CDR2 YSLEER, per germline. V was pared by 0 bases and J by 2 bases, with 11 bases between. The CDR3 extends over 15 amino acids. The CDR3 DNA is TGCGCCAGCAGCCAAGATGCTGAGGTCGCCTACGAGCAGTACTTC. Protein: CASSQDAEVAYEQYF.

This clone was picked up a small number of times. J is TRBJ1-4 and V is TRBV3-1 (or the pseudogene TRBV3-2), with no clear D. Trimming removed 1 base from V and 8 bases from J, with 17 bases in between. The CDR3 loop spans 16 amino acids. Germline CDR1 LGHDT, CDR2 YNNKEL (reference sequence). CDR3 coding DNA: TGTGCCAGCAGCCAAGTGGCAGGTCTGAGTGAGGAAAAACTGTTTTTT. Translation gives CASSQVAGLSEEKLFF.

The rearrangement uses TRBV7-2 and TRBJ1-1; D gene ambiguous. CDR1 and CDR2 from the germline V gene are SGHTA and FQGNSA. The CDR3 spans 13 residues. The V gene lost 3 bases and the J gene lost 1 base, with 6 bases spanning the gap. In nucleotides, the CDR3 is TGTGCCAGCAGCTTTACGGGGAACACTGAAGCTTTCTTT. Its protein product is CASSFTGNTEAFF.

The V call is TRBV3-1 (or the pseudogene TRBV3-2), the J call TRBJ1-1, with TRBD1 matching 8 bases. The CDR3 totals 15 residues. The ends lost 4 bases at V and 5 bases at J; junction bases unmatched: 9. In germline, CDR1 is LGHDT, CDR2 YNNKEL (reference sequence). For the CDR3, the DNA is TGTGCCAGCAGCCGAAGGACAGGGCCGGGGACTGAAGCTTTCTTT. Its translation is CASSRRTGPGTEAFF.

The CDR3 loop is CASSSLGAGVYEQYF. CDR3 sequence (DNA): TGTGCCAGCAGCTCACTCGGGGCGGGAGTCTACGAGCAGTACTTC. The gene calls are TRBV7-9 and TRBJ2-7, with 7 bases aligning to TRBD2. With 4 bases clipped from V and 3 bases from J, the junction kept 9 bases outside the gene matches. CDR1 SEHNR and CDR2 FQNEAQ come from the germline V gene (reference sequence). The CDR3 sequence is 15 residues long.

The chain links TRBV4-2 to TRBJ2-7; 8 bases agree with TRBD1. Trimming removed 1 base from V and 3 bases from J; junction bases left unmatched: 5. The length of the CDR3 is 15 residues. The germline V gene encodes CDR1 LGHNA and CDR2 YNFKEQ. CDR3 residues: CASSQADRAIYEQYF. DNA for the CDR3: TGTGCCAGCAGCCAAGCGGACAGGGCGATCTACGAGCAGTACTTC.

This chain uses TRBV12-3 or TRBV12-4 with TRBJ1-2; 7 nucleotides match TRBD1. Trimming at V came to 4 bases and at J to 5 bases, leaving 1 base not matched to a gene. This CDR3 has 12 amino acids. The CDR3 region is CASSWGQYGYTF. CDR3 nucleotides: TGTGCCAGCAGTTGGGGACAGTATGGCTACACCTTC.

The chain has TRBV3-1 (or the pseudogene TRBV3-2) and TRBJ1-3; 7 positions agree with TRBD1. CDR3 length: 16 residues. The germline gives CDR1 LGHDT, CDR2 YNNKEL (reference sequence). V lost 4 bases and J lost 7; bases outside the gene matches: 13. Here the CDR3 DNA reads TGTGCCAGCAGCCGATTTCAACAGGGGCCTCGGAACACCATATATTTT. Its protein is CASSRFQQGPRNTIYF.

This sequence joins TRBV4-2 and TRBJ2-6; tentatively, D is TRBD1 (5 bases). V lost 3 bases, J lost 4 bases, and 13 bases lay in between. There are 16 residues in the CDR3. Germline V gives CDR1 LGHNA, CDR2 YNFKEQ. The CDR3 DNA reads TGTGCCAGCAGCCAGGAGCCAGGGTCCGGGGCCAACGTCCTGACTTTC. It specifies CASSQEPGSGANVLTF.

The chain has TRBV5-4 and TRBJ2-2; 8 bases are shared with TRBD2. The CDR3 runs to 14 residues. The germline V gene has CDR1 SGHNT and CDR2 YYREEE (reference sequence). J gave up 5 bases and V 4 bases, and 4 bases lay outside the gene matches. The CDR3 sequence is CASSIAGFTGELFF. Written as DNA, the CDR3 is TGTGCCAGCAGCATAGCGGGATTTACCGGGGAGCTGTTTTTT. Full variable domain (remainder filled in from reference TRBV5-4 and TRBJ2-2): ETGVTQSPTHLIKTRGQQVTLRCSSQSGHNTVSWYQQALGQGPQFIFQYYREEENGRGNFPPRFSGLQFPNYSSELNVNALELDDSALYLCASSIAGFTGELFFGEGSRLTVL.